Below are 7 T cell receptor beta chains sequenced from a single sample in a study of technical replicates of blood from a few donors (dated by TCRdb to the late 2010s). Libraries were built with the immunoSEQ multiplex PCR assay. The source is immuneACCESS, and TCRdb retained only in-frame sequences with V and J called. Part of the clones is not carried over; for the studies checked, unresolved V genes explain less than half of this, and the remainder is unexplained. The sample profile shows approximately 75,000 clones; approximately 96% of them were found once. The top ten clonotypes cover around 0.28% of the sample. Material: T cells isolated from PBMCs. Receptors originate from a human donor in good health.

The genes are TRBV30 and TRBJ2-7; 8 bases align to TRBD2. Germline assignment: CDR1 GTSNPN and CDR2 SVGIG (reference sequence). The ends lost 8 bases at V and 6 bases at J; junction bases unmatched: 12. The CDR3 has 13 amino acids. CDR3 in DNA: TGTGCCACAACCCGGGGGGGTGTTAGCGAGCAGTACTTC. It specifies CATTRGGVSEQYF. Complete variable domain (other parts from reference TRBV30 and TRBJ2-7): SQTIHQWPATLVQPVGSPLSLECTVEGTSNPNLYWYRQAAGRGLQLLFYSVGIGQISSEVPQNLSASRPQDRQFILSSKKLLLSDSGFYLCATTRGGVSEQYFGPGTRLTVT.

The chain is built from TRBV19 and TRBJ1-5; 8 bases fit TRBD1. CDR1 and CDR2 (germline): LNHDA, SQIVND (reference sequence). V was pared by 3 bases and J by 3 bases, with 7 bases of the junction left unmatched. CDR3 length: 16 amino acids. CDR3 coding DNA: TGTGCCAGTAGTATTCTAACGGACAGGGCCAATCAGCCCCAGCATTTT. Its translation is CASSILTDRANQPQHF.

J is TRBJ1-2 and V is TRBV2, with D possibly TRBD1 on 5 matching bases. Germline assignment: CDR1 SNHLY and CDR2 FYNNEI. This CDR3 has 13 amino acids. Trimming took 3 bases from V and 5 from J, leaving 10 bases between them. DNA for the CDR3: TGTGCCAGCAGTGATACGGGGGGATATGGCTACACCTTC. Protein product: CASSDTGGYGYTF.

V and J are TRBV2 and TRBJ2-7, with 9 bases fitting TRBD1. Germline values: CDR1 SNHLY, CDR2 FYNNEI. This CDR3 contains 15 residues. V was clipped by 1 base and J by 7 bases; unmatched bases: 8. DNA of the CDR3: TGTGCCAGCAGTGAAGAGGGACAGGGCTGGGGGGAGCAGTACTTC. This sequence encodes CASSEEGQGWGEQYF. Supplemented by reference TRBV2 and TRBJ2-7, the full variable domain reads EPEVTQTPSHQVTQMGQEVILRCVPISNHLYFYWYRQILGQKVEFLVSFYNNEISEKSEIFDDQFSVERPDGSNFTLKIRSTKLEDSAMYFCASSEEGQGWGEQYFGPGTRLTVT.

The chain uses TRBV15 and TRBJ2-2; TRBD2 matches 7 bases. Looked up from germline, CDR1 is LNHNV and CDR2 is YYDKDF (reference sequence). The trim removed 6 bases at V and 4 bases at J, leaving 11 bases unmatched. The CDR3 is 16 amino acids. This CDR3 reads CATRRTSVISTGELFF. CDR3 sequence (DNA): TGTGCCACCAGGCGAACTAGCGTAATTAGCACCGGGGAGCTGTTTTTT.

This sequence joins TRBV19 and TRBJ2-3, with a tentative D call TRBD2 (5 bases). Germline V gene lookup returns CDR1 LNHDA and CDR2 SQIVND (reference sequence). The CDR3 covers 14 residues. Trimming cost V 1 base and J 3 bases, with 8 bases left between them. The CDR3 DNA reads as TGTGCCAGTAGTATAGGGGAGACGACAGATACGCAGTATTTT. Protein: CASSIGETTDTQYF.

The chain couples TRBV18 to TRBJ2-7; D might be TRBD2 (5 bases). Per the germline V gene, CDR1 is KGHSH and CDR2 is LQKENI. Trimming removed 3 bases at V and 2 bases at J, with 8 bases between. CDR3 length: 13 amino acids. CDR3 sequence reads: CASSPGSPYEQYF. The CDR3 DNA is TGTGCCAGCTCACCGGGGAGCCCCTACGAGCAGTACTTC.